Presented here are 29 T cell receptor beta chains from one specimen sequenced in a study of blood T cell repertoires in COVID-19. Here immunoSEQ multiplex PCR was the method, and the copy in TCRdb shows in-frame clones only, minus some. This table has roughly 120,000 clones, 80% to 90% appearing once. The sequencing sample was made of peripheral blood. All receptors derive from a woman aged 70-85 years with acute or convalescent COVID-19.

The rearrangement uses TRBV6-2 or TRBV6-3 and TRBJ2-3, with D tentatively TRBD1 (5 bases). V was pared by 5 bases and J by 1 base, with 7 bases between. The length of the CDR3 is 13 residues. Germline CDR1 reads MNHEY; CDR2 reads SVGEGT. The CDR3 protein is CASSKQGTDTQYF. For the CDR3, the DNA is TGTGCCAGCAGTAAACAGGGCACAGATACGCAGTATTTT.

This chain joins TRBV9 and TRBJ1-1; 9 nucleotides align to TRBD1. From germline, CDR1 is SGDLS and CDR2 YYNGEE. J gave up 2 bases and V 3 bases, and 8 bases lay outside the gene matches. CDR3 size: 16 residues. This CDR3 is CASSAHTGGSNTEAFF. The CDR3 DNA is TGTGCCAGCAGCGCTCACACAGGGGGCTCTAACACTGAAGCTTTCTTT.

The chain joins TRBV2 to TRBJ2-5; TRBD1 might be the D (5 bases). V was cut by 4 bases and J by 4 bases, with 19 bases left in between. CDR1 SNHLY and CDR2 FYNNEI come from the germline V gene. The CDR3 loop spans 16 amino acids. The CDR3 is CASSAPQGFGPETQYF. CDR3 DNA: TGTGCCAGCAGTGCTCCCCAGGGTTTCGGGCCAGAGACCCAGTACTTC.

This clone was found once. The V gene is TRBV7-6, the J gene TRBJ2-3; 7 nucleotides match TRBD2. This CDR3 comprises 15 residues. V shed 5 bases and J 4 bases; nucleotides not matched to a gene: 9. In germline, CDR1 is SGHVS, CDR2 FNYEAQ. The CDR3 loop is CASSQSGAKPDTQYF. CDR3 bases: TGTGCCAGCAGCCAGAGCGGGGCTAAGCCAGATACGCAGTATTTT. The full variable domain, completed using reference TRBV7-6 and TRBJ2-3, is GAGVSQSPRYKVTKRGQDVALRCDPISGHVSLYWYRQALGQGPEFLTYFNYEAQQDKSGLPNDRFSAERPEGSISTLTIQRTEQRDSAMYRCASSQSGAKPDTQYFGPGTRLTVL.

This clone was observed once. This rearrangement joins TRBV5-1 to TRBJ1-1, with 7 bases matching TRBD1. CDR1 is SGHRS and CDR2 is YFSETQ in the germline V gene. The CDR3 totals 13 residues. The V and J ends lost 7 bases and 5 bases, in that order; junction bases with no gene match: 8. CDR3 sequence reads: CASSETGITEAFF. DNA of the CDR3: TGCGCCAGCTCCGAGACAGGGATAACTGAAGCTTTCTTT.

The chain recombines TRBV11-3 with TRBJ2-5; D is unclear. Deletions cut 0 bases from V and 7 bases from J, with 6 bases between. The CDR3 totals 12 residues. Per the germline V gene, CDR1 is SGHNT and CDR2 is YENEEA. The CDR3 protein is CASSLDHGTQYF. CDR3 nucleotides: TGTGCCAGCAGCTTAGATCACGGGACCCAGTACTTC.

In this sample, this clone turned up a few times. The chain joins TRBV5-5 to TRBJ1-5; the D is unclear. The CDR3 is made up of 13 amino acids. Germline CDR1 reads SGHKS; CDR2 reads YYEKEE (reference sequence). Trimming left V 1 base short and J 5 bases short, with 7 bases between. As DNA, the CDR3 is TGTGCCAGCAGCTTGTCCCCCGATCAGCCCCAGCATTTT. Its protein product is CASSLSPDQPQHF.

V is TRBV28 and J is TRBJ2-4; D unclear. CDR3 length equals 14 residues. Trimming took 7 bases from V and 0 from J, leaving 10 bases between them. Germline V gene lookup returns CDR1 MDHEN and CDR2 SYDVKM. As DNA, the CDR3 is TGTGCCAGCAATTCGCTAGTAGCCAAAAACATTCAGTACTTC. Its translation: CASNSLVAKNIQYF.

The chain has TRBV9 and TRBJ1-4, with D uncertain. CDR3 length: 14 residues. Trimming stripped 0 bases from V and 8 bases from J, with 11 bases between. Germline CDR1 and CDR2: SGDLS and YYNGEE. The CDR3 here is CASSVGGVGEKLFF. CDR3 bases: TGTGCCAGCAGCGTAGGCGGGGTCGGGGAAAAACTGTTTTTT.

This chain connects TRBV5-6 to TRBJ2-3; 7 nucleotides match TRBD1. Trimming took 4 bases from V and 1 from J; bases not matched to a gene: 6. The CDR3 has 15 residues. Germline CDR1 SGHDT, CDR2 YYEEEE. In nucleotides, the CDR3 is TGTGCCAGCAGCGAGACAGGGTCTGGCACAGATACGCAGTATTTT. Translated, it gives CASSETGSGTDTQYF. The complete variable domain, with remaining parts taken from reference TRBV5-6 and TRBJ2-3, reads DAGVTQSPTHLIKTRGQQVTLRCSPKSGHDTVSWYQQALGQGPQFIFQYYEEEERQRGNFPDRFSGHQFPNYSSELNVNALLLGDSALYLCASSETGSGTDTQYFGPGTRLTVL.

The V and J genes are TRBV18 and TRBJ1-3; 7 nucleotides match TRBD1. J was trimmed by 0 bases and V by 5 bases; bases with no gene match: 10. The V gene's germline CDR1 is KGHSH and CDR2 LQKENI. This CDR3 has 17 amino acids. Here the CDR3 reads CASSSGQLFYSGNTIYF. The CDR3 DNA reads TGTGCCAGCTCATCGGGACAGCTTTTTTACTCTGGAAACACCATATATTTT.

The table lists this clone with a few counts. Here the CDR3 reads CASNVGGFGQGGSPLHF. The CDR3 bases are TGTGCCAGCAACGTAGGTGGATTTGGACAGGGCGGGTCACCCCTCCACTTT. The J gene is TRBJ1-6, the V gene TRBV27, with 8 positions matching TRBD1. Trimming cost V 7 bases and J 10 bases; bases outside gene matches: 18. The CDR3 runs to 17 residues. Germline-derived CDR1 and CDR2 are MNHEY and SMNVEV (reference sequence).

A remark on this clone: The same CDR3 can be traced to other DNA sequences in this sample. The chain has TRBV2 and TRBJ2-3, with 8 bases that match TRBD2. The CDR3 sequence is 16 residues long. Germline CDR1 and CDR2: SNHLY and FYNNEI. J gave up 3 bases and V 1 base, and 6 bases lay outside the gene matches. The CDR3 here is CASSEGLAGRTDTQYF. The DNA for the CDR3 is TGTGCCAGCAGTGAAGGGTTAGCGGGGAGGACAGATACGCAGTATTTT. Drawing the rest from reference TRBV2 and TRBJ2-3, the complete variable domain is EPEVTQTPSHQVTQMGQEVILRCVPISNHLYFYWYRQILGQKVEFLVSFYNNEISEKSEIFDDQFSVERPDGSNFTLKIRSTKLEDSAMYFCASSEGLAGRTDTQYFGPGTRLTVL.

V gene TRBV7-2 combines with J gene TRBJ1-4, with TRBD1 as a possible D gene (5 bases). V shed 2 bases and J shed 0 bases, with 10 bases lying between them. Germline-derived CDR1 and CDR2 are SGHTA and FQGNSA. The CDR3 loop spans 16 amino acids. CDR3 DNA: TGTGCCAGCAGCTTATTGGGACTTACAACTAATGAAAAACTGTTTTTT. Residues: CASSLLGLTTNEKLFF.

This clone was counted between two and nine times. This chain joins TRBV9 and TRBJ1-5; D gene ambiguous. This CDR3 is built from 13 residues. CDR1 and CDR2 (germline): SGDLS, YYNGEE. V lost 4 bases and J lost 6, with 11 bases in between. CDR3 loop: CASSRREGQPQHF. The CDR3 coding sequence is TGTGCCAGCAGCCGGCGGGAGGGTCAGCCCCAGCATTTT.

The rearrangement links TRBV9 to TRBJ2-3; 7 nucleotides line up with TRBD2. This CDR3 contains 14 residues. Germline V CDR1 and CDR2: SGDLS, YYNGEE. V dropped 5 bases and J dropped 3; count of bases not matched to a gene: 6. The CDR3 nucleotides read TGTGCCAGCAGTCCATCCGGGGGGACAGATACGCAGTATTTT. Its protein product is CASSPSGGTDTQYF.

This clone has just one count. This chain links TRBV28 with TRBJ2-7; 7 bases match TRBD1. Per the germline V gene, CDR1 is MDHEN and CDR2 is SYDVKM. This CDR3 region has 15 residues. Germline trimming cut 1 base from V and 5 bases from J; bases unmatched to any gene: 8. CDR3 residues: CASSLFGQVNDEQYF. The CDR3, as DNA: TGTGCCAGCAGTTTATTTGGACAGGTCAACGACGAGCAGTACTTC. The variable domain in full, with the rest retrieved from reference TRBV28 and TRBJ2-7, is DVKVTQSSRYLVKRTGEKVFLECVQDMDHENMFWYRQDPGLGLRLIYFSYDVKMKEKGDIPEGYSVSREKKERFSLILESASTNQTSMYLCASSLFGQVNDEQYFGPGTRLTVT.

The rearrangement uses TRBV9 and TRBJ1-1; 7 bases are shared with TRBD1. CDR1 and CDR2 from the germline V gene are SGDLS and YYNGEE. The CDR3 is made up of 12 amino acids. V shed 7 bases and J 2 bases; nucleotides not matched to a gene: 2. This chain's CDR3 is CASQGVNTEAFF. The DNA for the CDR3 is TGTGCCAGCCAGGGGGTAAACACTGAAGCTTTCTTT.

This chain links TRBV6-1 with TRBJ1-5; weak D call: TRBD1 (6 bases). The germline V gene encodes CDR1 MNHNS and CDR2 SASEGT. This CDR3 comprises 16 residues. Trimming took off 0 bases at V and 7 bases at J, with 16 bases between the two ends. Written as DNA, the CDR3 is TGTGCCAGCAGTGAAGCGCTACAGGGCCGTACCCAGCCCCAGCATTTT. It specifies CASSEALQGRTQPQHF.

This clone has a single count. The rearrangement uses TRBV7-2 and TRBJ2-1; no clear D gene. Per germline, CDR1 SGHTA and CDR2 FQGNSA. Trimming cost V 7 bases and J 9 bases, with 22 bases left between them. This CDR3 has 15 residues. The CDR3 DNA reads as TGTGCCAGCATCCCCGGTGGGCCCCCGGTCGGTGAGCAGTTCTTC. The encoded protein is CASIPGGPPVGEQFF.

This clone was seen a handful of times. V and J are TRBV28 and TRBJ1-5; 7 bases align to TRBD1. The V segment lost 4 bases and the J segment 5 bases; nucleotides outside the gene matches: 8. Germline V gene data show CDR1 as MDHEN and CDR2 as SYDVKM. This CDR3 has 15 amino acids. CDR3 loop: CASSSTGSIHQPQHF. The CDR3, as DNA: TGTGCCAGCAGTTCGACAGGGTCTATCCATCAGCCCCAGCATTTT.

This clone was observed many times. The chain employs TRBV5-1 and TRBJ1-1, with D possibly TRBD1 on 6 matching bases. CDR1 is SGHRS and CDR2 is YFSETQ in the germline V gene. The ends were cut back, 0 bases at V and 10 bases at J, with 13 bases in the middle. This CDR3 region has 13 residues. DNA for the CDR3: TGCGCCAGCAGCTTGGACAGGGACCAGAGAGCTTTCTTT. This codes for CASSLDRDQRAFF.

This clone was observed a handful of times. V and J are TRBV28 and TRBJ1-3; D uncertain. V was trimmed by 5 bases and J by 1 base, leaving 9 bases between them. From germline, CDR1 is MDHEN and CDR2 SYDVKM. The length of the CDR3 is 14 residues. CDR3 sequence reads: CASSVQASGNTIYF. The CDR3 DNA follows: TGTGCCAGCAGTGTCCAGGCTTCTGGAAACACCATATATTTT.

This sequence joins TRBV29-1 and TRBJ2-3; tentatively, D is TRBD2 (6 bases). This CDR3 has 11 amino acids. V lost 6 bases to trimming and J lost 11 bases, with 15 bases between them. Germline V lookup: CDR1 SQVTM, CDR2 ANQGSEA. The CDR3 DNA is TGCAGCGTGGCTAGCGTCCGGGGGCAGTATTTT. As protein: CSVASVRGQYF.

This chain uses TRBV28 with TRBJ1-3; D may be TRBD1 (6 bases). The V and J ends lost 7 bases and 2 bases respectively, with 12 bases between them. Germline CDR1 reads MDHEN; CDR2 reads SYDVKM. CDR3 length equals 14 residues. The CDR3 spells CASTTGYPGNTIYF. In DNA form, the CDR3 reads TGTGCCAGCACAACAGGGTATCCTGGAAACACCATATATTTT.

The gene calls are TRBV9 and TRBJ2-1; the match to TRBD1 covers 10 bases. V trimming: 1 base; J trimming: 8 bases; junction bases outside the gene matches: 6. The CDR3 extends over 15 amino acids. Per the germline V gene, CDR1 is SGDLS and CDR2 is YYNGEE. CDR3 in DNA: TGTGCCAGCAGCGTATGGACAGGGGGTGGGGATGAGCAGTTCTTC. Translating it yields CASSVWTGGGDEQFF.

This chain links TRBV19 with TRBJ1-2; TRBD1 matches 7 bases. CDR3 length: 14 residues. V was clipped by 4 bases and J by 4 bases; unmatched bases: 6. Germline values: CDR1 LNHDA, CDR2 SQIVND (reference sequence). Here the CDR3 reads CASSTGQAAYGYTF. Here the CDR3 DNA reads TGTGCCAGTAGTACCGGACAGGCCGCCTATGGCTACACCTTC.

The CDR3: CATRLQGVGSGNTIYF. CDR3 DNA sequence: TGCGCCACACGCTTACAGGGGGTGGGCTCTGGAAACACCATATATTTT. The rearrangement links TRBV23-1 to TRBJ1-3, with TRBD1 matching over 8 bases. TRBV23-1 is labeled an ORF, and its function is uncertain. Unmatched junction bases numbered 11, after V lost 10 bases and J lost 0 bases. The CDR3 covers 16 residues.

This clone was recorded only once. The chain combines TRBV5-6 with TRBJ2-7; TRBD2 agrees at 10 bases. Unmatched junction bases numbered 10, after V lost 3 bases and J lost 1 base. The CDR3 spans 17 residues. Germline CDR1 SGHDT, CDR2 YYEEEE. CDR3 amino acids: CASSWRVAGGPSYEQYF. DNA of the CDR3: TGTGCCAGCAGCTGGAGGGTAGCGGGGGGCCCTTCCTACGAGCAGTACTTC.